Listed below are T cell receptor beta chains from one sample, sequenced in a study of CD8 T cells in ankylosing spondylitis. TCRdb re-called the 5' RACE reads with MiXCR, one entry per CDR3 protein. The sample shows roughly 200,000 distinct CDR3 sequences, 9.5% to 15% of them seen only once. Input material: blood, either unsorted or a sorted T cell fraction (not recorded which). These TCRs come from a male donor with ankylosing spondylitis or in good health (not recorded which). Each CDR3 is given with its conserved first and last residue. Fields, in order: CDR3 length, J gene, clone size, V gene, D gene, CDR3 protein, CDR3 DNA. The D gene is left open where the match is weak. Only part of the rows carry a size: once, few, many, or a class if the clone is expanded.

15 | TRBJ2-1 | few | TRBV19 | . | CASSYPGLLYNEQFF | TGTGCCAGTAGTTACCCGGGACTCCTCTACAATGAGCAGTTCTTC
15 | TRBJ2-1 | few | TRBV7-6 | TRBD1 | CASSLGQAFYNEQFF | TGTGCCAGCAGCCTAGGACAGGCTTTCTACAATGAGCAGTTCTTC
15 | TRBJ2-5 | . | TRBV4-1 | TRBD1 | CARSLGQMFQETQYF | TGCGCCAGAAGCCTGGGACAGATGTTCCAGGAGACCCAGTACTTC
12 | TRBJ1-1 | . | TRBV12-3/TRBV12-4 | . | CASSSGRYEAFF | TGTGCCAGCAGTTCGGGCCGGTATGAAGCTTTCTTT
12 | TRBJ2-1 | few | TRBV4-1 | . | CASSQDGNEQFF | TGCGCCAGCAGCCAAGATGGCAATGAGCAGTTCTTC
10 | TRBJ2-7 | . | TRBV7-9 | . | CASSLGTIHF | TGTGCCAGCAGCTTAGGGACTATTCACTTC
15 | TRBJ2-7 | . | TRBV5-1 | . | CASSLEQGLSYEQYF | TGCGCCAGCAGCTTGGAACAGGGATTGTCCTACGAGCAGTACTTC
18 | TRBJ1-3 | . | TRBV6-5 | TRBD1 | CASSYSGPGTASGNTIYF | TGTGCCAGCAGTTACTCTGGCCCTGGGACAGCTTCGGGAAACACCATATATTTT
13 | TRBJ2-7 | many | TRBV5-1 | . | CATREGWDDEQYF | TGCGCCACCAGAGAGGGCTGGGACGACGAGCAGTACTTC
12 | TRBJ2-7 | few | TRBV6-6 | . | CASSYTLEEQYF | TGTGCCAGCAGTTACACCCTAGAGGAGCAGTACTTC
14 | TRBJ2-7 | . | TRBV4-2 | . | CASSPWDPGNEQYF | TGTGCCAGCAGCCCTTGGGACCCTGGGAACGAGCAGTACTTC
14 | TRBJ2-2 | many | TRBV20-1 | . | CSARRVSSTGELFF | TGCAGTGCTCGGCGGGTGAGCTCCACCGGGGAGCTGTTTTTT
13 | TRBJ2-7 | few | TRBV9 | . | CASSGVNSYEQYF | TGTGCCAGCAGCGGGGTCAACTCCTACGAGCAGTACTTC
16 | TRBJ1-2 | . | TRBV15 | . | CATSVDLGHSNYGYTF | TGTGCCACCAGCGTGGATTTGGGACATTCAAACTATGGCTACACCTTC
14 | TRBJ2-7 | few | TRBV27 | TRBD1 | CASRVQGAQDEQYF | TGTGCCAGCAGAGTACAGGGGGCACAGGACGAGCAGTACTTC
15 | TRBJ2-7 | many | TRBV4-1 | . | CASSQEGPGAYEQYF | TGCGCCAGCAGCCAAGAAGGGCCAGGGGCCTACGAGCAGTACTTC
14 | TRBJ2-7 | few | TRBV5-1 | TRBD1 | CASSRGQGDDEQYF | TGCGCCAGTTCGCGGGGACAGGGTGACGACGAGCAGTACTTC
16 | TRBJ2-5 | . | TRBV12-5 | TRBD1 | CASGDTDRVVQETQYF | TGTGCTAGTGGTGACACGGACAGGGTGGTCCAAGAGACCCAGTACTTC
16 | TRBJ2-6 | . | TRBV6-4 | . | CASSEQGPSGANVLTF | TGTGCCAGCAGTGAGCAGGGCCCCTCTGGGGCCAACGTCCTGACTTTC
15 | TRBJ2-7 | few | TRBV7-9 | TRBD1 | CASSSHGTVSYEQYF | TGTGCCAGCAGCTCCCACGGGACAGTCTCCTACGAGCAGTACTTC
15 | TRBJ2-5 | many | TRBV5-5 | . | CASSTLASLGETQYF | TGTGCCAGCAGCACCCTAGCGTCCCTGGGAGAGACCCAGTACTTC
13 | TRBJ1-2 | many | TRBV13 | . | CASSVRARSGYTF | TGTGCCAGCAGCGTCCGGGCGCGGAGTGGCTACACCTTC
13 | TRBJ1-2 | . | TRBV2 | . | CASSEGRGNGYTF | TGTGCCAGCAGTGAAGGGCGGGGCAACGGCTACACCTTC
14 | TRBJ2-7 | medium-sized | TRBV7-7 | TRBD1 | CASSFGGQGDEQYF | TGTGCCAGCAGCTTTGGGGGACAGGGGGACGAGCAGTACTTC
13 | TRBJ2-7 | . | TRBV14 | . | CASSLQGSGEQYF | TGTGCCAGCAGCCTACAGGGCTCAGGGGAGCAGTACTTC
14 | TRBJ1-1 | medium-sized | TRBV12-3/TRBV12-4 | TRBD1 | CASSPGTGHTEAFF | TGTGCCAGCAGCCCCGGGACAGGGCACACTGAAGCTTTCTTT
15 | TRBJ1-2 | few | TRBV10-2 | TRBD1 | CASSVTGTGVYGYTF | TGCGCCAGCAGCGTCACCGGGACAGGAGTCTATGGCTACACCTTC
18 | TRBJ2-3 | . | TRBV11-2 | TRBD1 | CASSFDGTGAPSTDTQYF | TGTGCCAGCAGCTTCGATGGGACAGGGGCCCCTAGCACAGATACGCAGTATTTT